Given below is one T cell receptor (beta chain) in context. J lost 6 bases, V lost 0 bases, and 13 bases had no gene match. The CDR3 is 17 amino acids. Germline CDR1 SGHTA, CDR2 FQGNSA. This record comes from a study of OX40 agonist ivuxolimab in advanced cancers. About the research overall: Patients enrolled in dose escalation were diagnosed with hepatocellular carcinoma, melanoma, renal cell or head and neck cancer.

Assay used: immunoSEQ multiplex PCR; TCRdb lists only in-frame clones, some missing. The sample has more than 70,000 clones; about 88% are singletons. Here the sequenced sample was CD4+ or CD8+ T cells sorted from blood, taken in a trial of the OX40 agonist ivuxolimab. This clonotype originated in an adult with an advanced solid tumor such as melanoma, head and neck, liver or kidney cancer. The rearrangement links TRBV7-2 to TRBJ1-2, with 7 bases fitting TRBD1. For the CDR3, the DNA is TGTGCCAGCAGCTTAGCTTTAGACAGGGCCCCATTGCATGGCTACACCTTC. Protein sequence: CASSLALDRAPLHGYTF.